One and the same sample provided the 2 T cell receptor beta chains below, sequenced in a study of T cells in Graves' hyperthyroidism and ophthalmopathy. Using RNA transcripts as the source, TCR beta CDR3 regions were amplified. Primed by the HTBI set, a first-round RT-PCR was run on the TCR CDR3. TCRdb reanalysed the multiplex PCR reads using MiXCR and keeps one entry per CDR3 protein. The sample has about 560,000 distinct CDR3 sequences, over 15% seen once. Sequencing used blood. These receptors originate from a woman in her late teens or twenties with Graves' hyperthyroidism.

This clonotype was counted only a few times. The rearrangement uses TRBV28 and TRBJ2-5, with D possibly being TRBD1 or TRBD2 (5 bases each). This CDR3 comprises 15 residues. CDR1 MDHEN and CDR2 SYDVKM come from the germline V gene. V lost 5 bases and J 5 bases, leaving 18 bases between the germline ends. CDR3 region: CASSARDGDVETQYF. The DNA of the CDR3 is TGTGCCAGCAGTGCCCGGGACGGAGACGTCGAGACCCAGTACTTC.

The sample holds many counts of this clonotype. This chain connects TRBV12-3 or TRBV12-4 to TRBJ2-7, with 8 bases matching TRBD2. CDR3 length equals 15 residues. After removal of 7 bases from V and 0 bases from J, the junction contained 8 bases not matched to a gene. Here the CDR3 reads CASTLEAGGSYEQYF. CDR3 coding DNA: TGTGCCAGCACCCTCGAGGCGGGAGGCTCCTACGAGCAGTACTTC.